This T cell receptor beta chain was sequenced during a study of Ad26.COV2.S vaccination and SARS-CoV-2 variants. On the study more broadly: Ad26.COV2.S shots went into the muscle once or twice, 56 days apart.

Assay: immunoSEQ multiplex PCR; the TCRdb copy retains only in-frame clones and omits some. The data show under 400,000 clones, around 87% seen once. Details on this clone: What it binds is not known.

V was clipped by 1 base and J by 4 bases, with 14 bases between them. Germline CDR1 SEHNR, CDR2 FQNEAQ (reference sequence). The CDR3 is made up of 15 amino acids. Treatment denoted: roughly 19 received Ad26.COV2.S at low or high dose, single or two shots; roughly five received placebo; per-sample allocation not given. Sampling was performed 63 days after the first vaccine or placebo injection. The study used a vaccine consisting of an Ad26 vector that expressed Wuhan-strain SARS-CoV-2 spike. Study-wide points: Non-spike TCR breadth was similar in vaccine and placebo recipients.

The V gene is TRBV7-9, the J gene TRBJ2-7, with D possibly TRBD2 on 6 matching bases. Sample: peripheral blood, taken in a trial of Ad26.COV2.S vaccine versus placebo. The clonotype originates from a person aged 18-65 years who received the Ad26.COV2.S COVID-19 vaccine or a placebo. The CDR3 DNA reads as TGTGCCAGCAGCTTAGGAGGGTCGGGAGCGTACGAGCAGTACTTC. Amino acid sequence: CASSLGGSGAYEQYF.